The source of this TCR beta chain is a study of shared clonotypes between healthy human individuals. Using 200 ng DNA, around 30,000 T cell genomes, the sorted-subset replicate PCRs were run. Authors' processing steps: Junction-only immunoSEQ sequences carried no quality scores, so filtering differed. The data were produced by immunoSEQ multiplex PCR, yet TCRdb's version contains in-frame clones alone and is incomplete. V, J and clone size are taken as reported in that table, and D and trimming were inferred from the DNA itself. The sample carries under 2.5 million clones, 80% to 95% recorded once. Whole-study findings and limits: Unshared clonotypes carried lower generation probabilities than those common to all four donors.

For this clone: Its matching antigen is unknown. Other DNA sequences of this sample code for an identical CDR3.

The CDR3 extends over 15 amino acids. J gave up 4 bases and V 0 bases, and 4 bases lay outside the gene matches. Germline V gene data show CDR1 as SGHRS and CDR2 as YFSETQ. The TCR sequence derives from a man between 18 and 35 years old in good health. Some clones in this sample may be carry-over from other donors' samples. V and J are TRBV5-1 and TRBJ2-1, with 7 bases matching TRBD1. Sequenced material: naive CD4+ T cells from PBMCs. As to subset: CD45RA+ positively selected. CDR3 sequence (DNA): TGCGCCAGCAGCTTGGGAGGGACAGTTTACAATGAGCAGTTCTTC. This translates into CASSLGGTVYNEQFF.